This T cell receptor beta chain was retrieved from a study of cytomegalovirus exposure and HLA in healthy donors. This clone was counted between two and nine times. 60 Vbeta and 13 Jbeta primers were used in PCR. Libraries were prepared by immunoSEQ multiplex PCR; TCRdb keeps only in-frame clonotypes and omits some of them. The sample includes about 93,000 clones, 82% of them seen just once. CDR3 length: 14 amino acids. Germline CDR1 is SGHNT and CDR2 is YYREEE (reference sequence). Trimming shortened V by 4 bases and J by 3 bases, and 13 bases separated the two germline ends. V and J are TRBV5-4 and TRBJ2-5; D possibly corresponds to TRBD1 (6 bases). The clonotype comes from a man aged 50 or older in good health and CMV-seronegative. Source material: PBMCs. For the CDR3, the DNA is TGTGCCAGCAGCCCCGGGACAAACGAAGAGACCCAGTACTTC. Translating gives CASSPGTNEETQYF.